What follows describes a single T cell receptor beta chain. Method: immunoSEQ multiplex PCR; TCRdb's copy keeps in-frame clones and lacks some. This sample has about 470,000 clones, with roughly 87% found just once. CDR1 and CDR2 (germline): ENHRY, SYGVKD. V shed 0 bases and J shed 3 bases, with 20 bases lying between them. CDR3 length equals 18 residues. The sample comes from a study of blood T cell repertoires in COVID-19. Each participant's cohort was designated according to participant-reported clinical history. This sequence originates from a woman aged 18 to 35 who had recovered from COVID-19. The sequenced material came from PBMCs or T cells enriched from blood (not recorded which). The chain is built from TRBV10-3 and TRBJ1-1, with a tentative D call TRBD1 (5 bases). The CDR3 nucleotides read TGTGCCATCAGTGAGTCGAGTGGGGGAGGGATTGGCGACACTGAAGCTTTCTTT. Protein sequence: CAISESSGGGIGDTEAFF.